The clone carrying this TCR beta chain was seen a handful of times. All of the isolated RNA was reverse transcribed, so expressed TCRB transcripts were sequenced. Repertoires were generated with immunoSEQ multiplex PCR, while TCRdb's copy carries only in-frame clones and drops some. The sample includes some 410,000 clones, approximately 13% of them seen just once. This specimen belongs to a study of beta chain features in type 1 diabetes. This CDR3 comprises 14 residues. Deletions cut 5 bases from V and 6 bases from J, with 17 bases between. The germline CDR1 and CDR2 sequences are SGHTA and FQGNSA. J is TRBJ2-7 and V is TRBV7-2, with D tentatively TRBD1 or TRBD2 (5 bases each). Sequenced sample: naive CD4+ T cells from blood. The origin of this receptor is a man younger than 40 in good health. CDR3 bases: TGTGCCAGCAGCCCGCCCGGGGCGACCGTCGAGCAGTACTTC. The encoded protein is CASSPPGATVEQYF.